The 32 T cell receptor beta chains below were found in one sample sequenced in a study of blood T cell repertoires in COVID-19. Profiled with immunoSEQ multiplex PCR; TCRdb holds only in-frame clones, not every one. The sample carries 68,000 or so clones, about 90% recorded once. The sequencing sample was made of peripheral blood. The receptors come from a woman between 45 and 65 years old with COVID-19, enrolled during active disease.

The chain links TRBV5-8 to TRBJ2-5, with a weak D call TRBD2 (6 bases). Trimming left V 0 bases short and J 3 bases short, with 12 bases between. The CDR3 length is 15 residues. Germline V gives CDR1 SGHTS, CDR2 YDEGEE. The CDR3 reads CASSLGRRGKETQYF. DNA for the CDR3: TGTGCCAGCAGCTTGGGACGTCGCGGGAAAGAGACCCAGTACTTC.

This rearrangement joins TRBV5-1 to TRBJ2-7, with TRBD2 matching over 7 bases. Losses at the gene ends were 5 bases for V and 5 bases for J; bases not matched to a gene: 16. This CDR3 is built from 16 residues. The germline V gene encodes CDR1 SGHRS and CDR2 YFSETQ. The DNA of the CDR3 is TGCGCCAGCAGGTCGCGATCTGGACTAGTAACCGACGAGCAGTACTTC. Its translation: CASRSRSGLVTDEQYF.

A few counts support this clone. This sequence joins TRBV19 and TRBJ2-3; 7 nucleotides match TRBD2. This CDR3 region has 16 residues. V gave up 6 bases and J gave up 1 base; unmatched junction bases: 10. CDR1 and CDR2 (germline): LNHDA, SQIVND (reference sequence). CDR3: CASSRSGAWGTDTQYF. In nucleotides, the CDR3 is TGTGCCAGTAGCCGGAGCGGGGCGTGGGGCACAGATACGCAGTATTTT.

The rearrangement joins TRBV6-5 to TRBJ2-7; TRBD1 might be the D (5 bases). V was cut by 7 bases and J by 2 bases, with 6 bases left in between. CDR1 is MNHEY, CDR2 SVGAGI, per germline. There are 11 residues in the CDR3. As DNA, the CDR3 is TGTGCCAGCAAGGGGACCTACGAGCAGTACTTC. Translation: CASKGTYEQYF.

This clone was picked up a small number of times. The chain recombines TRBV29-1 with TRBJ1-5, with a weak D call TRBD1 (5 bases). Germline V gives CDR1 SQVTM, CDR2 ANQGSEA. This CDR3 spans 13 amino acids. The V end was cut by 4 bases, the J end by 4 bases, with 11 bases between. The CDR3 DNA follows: TGCAGCGTTGTGGCAGGGCCAAATCAGCCCCAGCATTTT. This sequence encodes CSVVAGPNQPQHF.

The CDR3 loop is CASSISGTSKTQYF. In DNA form, the CDR3 reads TGTGCCAGCAGCATCTCCGGGACTAGCAAGACCCAGTACTTC. The chain uses TRBV7-3 and TRBJ2-5; 9 bases are a match to TRBD2. Germline lookup yields CDR1 SGHTA and CDR2 FQGTGA. V lost 5 bases to trimming and J lost 6 bases; unmatched junction nucleotides: 7. This CDR3 spans 14 amino acids.

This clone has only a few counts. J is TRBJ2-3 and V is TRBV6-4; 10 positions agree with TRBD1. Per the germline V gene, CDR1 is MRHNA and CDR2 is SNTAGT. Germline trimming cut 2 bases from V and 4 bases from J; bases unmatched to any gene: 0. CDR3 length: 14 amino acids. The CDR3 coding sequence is TGTGCCAGCAGTGACGGGACAGGGGCAGATACGCAGTATTTT. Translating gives CASSDGTGADTQYF.

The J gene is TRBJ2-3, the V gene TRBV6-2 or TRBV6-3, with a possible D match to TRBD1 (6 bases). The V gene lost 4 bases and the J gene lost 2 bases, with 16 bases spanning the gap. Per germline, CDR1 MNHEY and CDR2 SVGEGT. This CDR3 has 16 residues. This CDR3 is CASSSETGSPTDTQYF. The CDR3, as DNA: TGTGCCAGCAGTTCTGAAACAGGGAGTCCCACAGATACGCAGTATTTT.

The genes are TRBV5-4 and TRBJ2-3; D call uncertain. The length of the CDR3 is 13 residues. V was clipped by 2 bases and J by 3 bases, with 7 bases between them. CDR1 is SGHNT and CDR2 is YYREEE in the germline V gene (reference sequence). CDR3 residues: CASSFFSTDTQYF. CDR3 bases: TGTGCCAGCAGCTTTTTTAGTACAGATACGCAGTATTTT.

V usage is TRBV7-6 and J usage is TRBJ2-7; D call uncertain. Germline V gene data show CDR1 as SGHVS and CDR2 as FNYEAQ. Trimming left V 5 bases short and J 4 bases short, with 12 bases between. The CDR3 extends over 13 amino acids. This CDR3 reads CASSRTTGYEQYF. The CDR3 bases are TGTGCCAGCAGCAGAACGACCGGGTACGAGCAGTACTTC.

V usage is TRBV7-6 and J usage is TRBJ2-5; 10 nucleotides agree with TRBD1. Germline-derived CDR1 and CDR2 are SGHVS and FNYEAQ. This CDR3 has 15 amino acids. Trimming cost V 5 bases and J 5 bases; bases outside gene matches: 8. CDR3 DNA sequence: TGTGCCAGCAGCCCAGGGACAGGGGTCAGCGAGACCCAGTACTTC. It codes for CASSPGTGVSETQYF.

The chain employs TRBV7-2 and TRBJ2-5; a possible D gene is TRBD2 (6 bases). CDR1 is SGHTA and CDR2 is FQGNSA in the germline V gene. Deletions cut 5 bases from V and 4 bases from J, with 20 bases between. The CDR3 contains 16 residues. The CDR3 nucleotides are TGTGCCAGCAGCCCCTCGGGCCGGGGAGGAAGAGAGACCCAGTACTTC. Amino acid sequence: CASSPSGRGGRETQYF.

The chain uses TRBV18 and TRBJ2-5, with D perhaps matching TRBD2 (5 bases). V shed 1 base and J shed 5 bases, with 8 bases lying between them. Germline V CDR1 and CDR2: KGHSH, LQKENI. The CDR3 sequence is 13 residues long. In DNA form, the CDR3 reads TGTGCCAGCTCACCACTGGGAGCTGAGACCCAGTACTTC. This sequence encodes CASSPLGAETQYF.

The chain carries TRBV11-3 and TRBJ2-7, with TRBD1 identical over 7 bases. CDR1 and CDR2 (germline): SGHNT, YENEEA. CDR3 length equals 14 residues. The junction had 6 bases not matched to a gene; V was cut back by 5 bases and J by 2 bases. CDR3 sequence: CASSRTGATYEQYF. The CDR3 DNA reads TGTGCCAGCAGCCGTACAGGGGCAACCTACGAGCAGTACTTC.

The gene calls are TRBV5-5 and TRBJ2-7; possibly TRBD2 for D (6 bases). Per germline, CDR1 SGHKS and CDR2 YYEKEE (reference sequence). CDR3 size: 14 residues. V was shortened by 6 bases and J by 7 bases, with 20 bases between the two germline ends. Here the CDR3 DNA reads TGTGCCAGCACCCGCCGGGCTACGGCGGGGGAGCAGTACTTC. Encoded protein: CASTRRATAGEQYF.

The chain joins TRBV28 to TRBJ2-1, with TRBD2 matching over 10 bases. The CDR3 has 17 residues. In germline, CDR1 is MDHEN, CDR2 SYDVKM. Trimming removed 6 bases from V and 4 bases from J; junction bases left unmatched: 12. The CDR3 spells CASSLRARTSGYNEQFF. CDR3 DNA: TGTGCCAGCAGCCTGAGGGCTCGGACTAGCGGATACAATGAGCAGTTCTTC.

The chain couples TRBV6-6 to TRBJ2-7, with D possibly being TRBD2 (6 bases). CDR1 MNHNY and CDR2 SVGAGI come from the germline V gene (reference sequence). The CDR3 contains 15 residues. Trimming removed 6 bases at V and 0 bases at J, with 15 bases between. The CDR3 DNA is TGTGCCAGCAGAGAACTAGCATTGAGCTCCTACGAGCAGTACTTC. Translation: CASRELALSSYEQYF.

This CDR3 is CASSLGQGNSPLHF. The DNA of the CDR3 is TGTGCCAGCAGCTTGGGACAGGGTAATTCACCCCTCCACTTT. V gene TRBV5-4 combines with J gene TRBJ1-6, with TRBD1 matching 7 bases. CDR3 length equals 14 residues. The junction had 0 bases not matched to a gene; V was cut back by 0 bases and J by 6 bases. Germline lookup yields CDR1 SGHNT and CDR2 YYREEE (reference sequence).

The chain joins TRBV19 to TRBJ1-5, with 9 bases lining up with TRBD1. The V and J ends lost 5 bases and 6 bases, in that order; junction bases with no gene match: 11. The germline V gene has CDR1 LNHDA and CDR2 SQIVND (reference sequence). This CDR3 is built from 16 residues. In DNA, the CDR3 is TGTGCCAGTAGTCCCGGGACAGGGTTTAGTAGTCAGCCCCAGCATTTT. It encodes CASSPGTGFSSQPQHF.

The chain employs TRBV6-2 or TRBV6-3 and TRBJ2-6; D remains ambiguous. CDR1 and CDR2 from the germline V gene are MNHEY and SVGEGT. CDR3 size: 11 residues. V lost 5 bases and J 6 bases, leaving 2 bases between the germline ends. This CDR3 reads CASSQANVLTF. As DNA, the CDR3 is TGTGCCAGCAGTCAGGCCAACGTCCTGACTTTC.

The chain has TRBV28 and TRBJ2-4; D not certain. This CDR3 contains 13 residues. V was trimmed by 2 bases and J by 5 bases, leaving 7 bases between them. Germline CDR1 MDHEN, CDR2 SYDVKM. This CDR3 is CASSLGQQNIQYF. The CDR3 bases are TGTGCCAGCAGTTTAGGGCAGCAAAACATTCAGTACTTC.

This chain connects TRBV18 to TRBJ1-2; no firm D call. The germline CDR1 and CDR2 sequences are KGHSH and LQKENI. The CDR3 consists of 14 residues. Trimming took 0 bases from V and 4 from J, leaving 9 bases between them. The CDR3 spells CASSPPALSYGYTF. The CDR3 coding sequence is TGTGCCAGCTCACCACCCGCCCTCAGCTATGGCTACACCTTC.

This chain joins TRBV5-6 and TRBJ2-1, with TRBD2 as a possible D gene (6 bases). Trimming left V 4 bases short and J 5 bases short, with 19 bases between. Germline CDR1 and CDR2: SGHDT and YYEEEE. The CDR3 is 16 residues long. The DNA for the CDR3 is TGTGCCAGCAGCGCTTTACTCGGGGGTGGGAACAATGAGCAGTTCTTC. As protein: CASSALLGGGNNEQFF.

The DNA for the CDR3 is TGTGCCAGTAGTATTCGACTAGCGGGATCCTACAATGAGCAGTTCTTC. This gives the protein CASSIRLAGSYNEQFF. The V gene is TRBV19, the J gene TRBJ2-1; 11 bases are a match to TRBD2. Germline V lookup: CDR1 LNHDA, CDR2 SQIVND (reference sequence). The CDR3 contains 16 residues. V gave up 3 bases and J gave up 1 base; unmatched junction bases: 2.

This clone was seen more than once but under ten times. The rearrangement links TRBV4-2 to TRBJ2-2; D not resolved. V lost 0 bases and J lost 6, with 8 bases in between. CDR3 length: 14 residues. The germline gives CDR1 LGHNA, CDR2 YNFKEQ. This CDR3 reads CASSQERWAGELFF. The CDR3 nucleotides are TGTGCCAGCAGCCAAGAGAGGTGGGCCGGGGAGCTGTTTTTT.

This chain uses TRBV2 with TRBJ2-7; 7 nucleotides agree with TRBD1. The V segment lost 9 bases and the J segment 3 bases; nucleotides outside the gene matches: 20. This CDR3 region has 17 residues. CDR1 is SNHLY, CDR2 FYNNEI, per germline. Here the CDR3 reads CASNPQSGRGSRYEQYF. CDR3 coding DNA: TGTGCCAGTAACCCTCAAAGCGGCAGGGGGAGCCGCTACGAGCAGTACTTC. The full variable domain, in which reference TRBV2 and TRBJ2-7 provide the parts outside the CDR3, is EPEVTQTPSHQVTQMGQEVILRCVPISNHLYFYWYRQILGQKVEFLVSFYNNEISEKSEIFDDQFSVERPDGSNFTLKIRSTKLEDSAMYFCASNPQSGRGSRYEQYFGPGTRLTVT.

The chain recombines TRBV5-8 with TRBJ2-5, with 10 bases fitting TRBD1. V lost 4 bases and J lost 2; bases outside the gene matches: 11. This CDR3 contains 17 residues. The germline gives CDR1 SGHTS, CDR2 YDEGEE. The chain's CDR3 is CASSAGTGEIGQETQYF. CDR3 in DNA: TGTGCCAGCAGCGCGGGGACAGGGGAGATAGGGCAAGAGACCCAGTACTTC.

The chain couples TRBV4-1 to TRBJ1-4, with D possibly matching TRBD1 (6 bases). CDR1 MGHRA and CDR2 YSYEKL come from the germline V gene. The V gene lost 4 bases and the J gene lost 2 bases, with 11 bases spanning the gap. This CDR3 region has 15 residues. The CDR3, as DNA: TGCGCCAGCAGCCCGCGGGGGCAGACTAATGAAAAACTGTTTTTT. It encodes CASSPRGQTNEKLFF.

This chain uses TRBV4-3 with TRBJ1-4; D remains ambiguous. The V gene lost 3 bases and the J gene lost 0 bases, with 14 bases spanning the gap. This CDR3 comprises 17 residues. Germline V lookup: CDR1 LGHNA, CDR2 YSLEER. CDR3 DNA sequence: TGCGCCAGCAGCCATGTCCCACGGGGAGCAACTAATGAAAAACTGTTTTTT. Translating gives CASSHVPRGATNEKLFF.

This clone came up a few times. The CDR3 loop is CASSPGASAYNEQFF. As DNA, the CDR3 is TGTGCCAGCTCCCCTGGCGCTAGCGCCTACAATGAGCAGTTCTTC. The chain links TRBV5-6 to TRBJ2-1, with D possibly matching TRBD2 (6 bases). Trimming pared 7 bases from V and 2 bases from J, leaving 16 bases between. The CDR3 consists of 15 residues. Germline lookup yields CDR1 SGHDT and CDR2 YYEEEE.

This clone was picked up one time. The CDR3 protein is CASRLPGHSYEQYF. The CDR3 region has the DNA TGTGCCAGCAGACTTCCGGGACACTCCTACGAGCAGTACTTC. V and J are TRBV6-5 and TRBJ2-7, with D possibly TRBD1 on 6 matching bases. Germline CDR1 is MNHEY and CDR2 is SVGAGI. Trimming removed 6 bases from V and 0 bases from J, with 12 bases in between. The CDR3 is made up of 14 amino acids.

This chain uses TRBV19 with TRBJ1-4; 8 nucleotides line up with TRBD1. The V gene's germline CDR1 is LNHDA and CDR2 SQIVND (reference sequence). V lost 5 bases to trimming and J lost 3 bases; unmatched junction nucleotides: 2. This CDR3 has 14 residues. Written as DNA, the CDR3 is TGTGCCAGTAGTGACAGGGGAGCTAATGAAAAACTGTTTTTT. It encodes CASSDRGANEKLFF. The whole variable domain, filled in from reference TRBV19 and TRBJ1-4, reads DGGITQSPKYLFRKEGQNVTLSCEQNLNHDAMYWYRQDPGQGLRLIYYSQIVNDFQKGDIAEGYSVSREKKESFPLTVTSAQKNPTAFYLCASSDRGANEKLFFGSGTQLSVL.